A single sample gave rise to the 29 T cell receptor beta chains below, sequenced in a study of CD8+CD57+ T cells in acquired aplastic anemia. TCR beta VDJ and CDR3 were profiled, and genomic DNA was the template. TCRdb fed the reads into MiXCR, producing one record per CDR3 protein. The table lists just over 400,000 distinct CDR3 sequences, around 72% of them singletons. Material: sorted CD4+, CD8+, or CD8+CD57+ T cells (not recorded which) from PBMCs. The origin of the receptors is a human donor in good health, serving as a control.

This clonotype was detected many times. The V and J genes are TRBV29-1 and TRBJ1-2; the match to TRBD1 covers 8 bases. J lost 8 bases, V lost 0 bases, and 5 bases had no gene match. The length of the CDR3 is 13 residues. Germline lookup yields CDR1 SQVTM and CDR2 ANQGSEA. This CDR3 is CSVEDGQGAGYTF. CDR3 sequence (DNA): TGCAGCGTTGAAGATGGGCAGGGGGCGGGCTACACCTTC. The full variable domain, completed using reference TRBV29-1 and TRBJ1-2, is SAVISQKPSRDICQRGTSLTIQCQVDSQVTMMFWYRQQPGQSLTLIATANQGSEATYESGFVIDKFPISRPNLTFSTLTVSNMSPEDSSIYLCSVEDGQGAGYTFGSGTRLTVV.

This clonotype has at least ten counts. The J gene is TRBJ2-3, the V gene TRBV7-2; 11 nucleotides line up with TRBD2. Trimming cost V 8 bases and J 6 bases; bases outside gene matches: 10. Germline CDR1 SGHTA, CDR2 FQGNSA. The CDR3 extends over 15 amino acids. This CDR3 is CASAIAGGPQDTQYF. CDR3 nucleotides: TGTGCCAGCGCAATAGCGGGGGGGCCGCAGGATACGCAGTATTTT.

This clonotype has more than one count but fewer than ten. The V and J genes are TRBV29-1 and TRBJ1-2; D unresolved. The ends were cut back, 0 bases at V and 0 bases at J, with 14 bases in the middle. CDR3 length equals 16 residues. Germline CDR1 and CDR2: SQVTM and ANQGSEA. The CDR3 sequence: CSVEDRGSTANYGYTF. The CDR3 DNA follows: TGCAGCGTTGAAGATCGGGGATCTACAGCTAACTATGGCTACACCTTC.

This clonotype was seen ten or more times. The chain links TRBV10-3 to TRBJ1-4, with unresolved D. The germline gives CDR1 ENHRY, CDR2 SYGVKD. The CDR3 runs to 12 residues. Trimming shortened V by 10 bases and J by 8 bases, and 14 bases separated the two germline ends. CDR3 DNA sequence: TGTGCCAGTCGACACCAGGAGGAAAAACTGTTTTTT. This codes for CASRHQEEKLFF.

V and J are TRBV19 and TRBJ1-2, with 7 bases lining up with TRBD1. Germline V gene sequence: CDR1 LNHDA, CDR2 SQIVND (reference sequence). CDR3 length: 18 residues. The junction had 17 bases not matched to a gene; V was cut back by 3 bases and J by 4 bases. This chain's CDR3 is CASSITGDIGGEIYGYTF. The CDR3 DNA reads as TGTGCCAGTAGTATTACAGGGGACATAGGTGGGGAAATCTATGGCTACACCTTC.

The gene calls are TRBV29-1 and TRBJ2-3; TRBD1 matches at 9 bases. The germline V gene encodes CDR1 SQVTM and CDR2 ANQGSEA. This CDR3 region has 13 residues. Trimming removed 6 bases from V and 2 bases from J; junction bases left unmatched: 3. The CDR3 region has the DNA TGCAGCGTGGGACAGGGACTCACAGATACGCAGTATTTT. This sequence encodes CSVGQGLTDTQYF.

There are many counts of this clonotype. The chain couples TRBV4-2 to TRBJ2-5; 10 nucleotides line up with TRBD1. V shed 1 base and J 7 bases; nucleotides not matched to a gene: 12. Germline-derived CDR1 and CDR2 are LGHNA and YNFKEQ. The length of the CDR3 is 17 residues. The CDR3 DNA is TGTGCCAGCAGCCAAGCCTTAGGGACAGGGGAAGTAGGGACCCAGTACTTC. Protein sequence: CASSQALGTGEVGTQYF.

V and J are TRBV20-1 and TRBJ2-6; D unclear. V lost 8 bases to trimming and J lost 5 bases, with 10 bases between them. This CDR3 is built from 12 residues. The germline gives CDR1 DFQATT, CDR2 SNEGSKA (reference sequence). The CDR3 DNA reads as TGCAGTTCGTCCGGCTGGGCCAACGTCCTGACTTTC. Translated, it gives CSSSGWANVLTF.

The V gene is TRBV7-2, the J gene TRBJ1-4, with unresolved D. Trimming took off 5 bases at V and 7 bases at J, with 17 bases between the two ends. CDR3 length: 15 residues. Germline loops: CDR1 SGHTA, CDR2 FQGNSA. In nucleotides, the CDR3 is TGTGCCAGCAGCCCAAGCGGCATGAACACTGAAAAACTGTTTTTT. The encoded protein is CASSPSGMNTEKLFF.

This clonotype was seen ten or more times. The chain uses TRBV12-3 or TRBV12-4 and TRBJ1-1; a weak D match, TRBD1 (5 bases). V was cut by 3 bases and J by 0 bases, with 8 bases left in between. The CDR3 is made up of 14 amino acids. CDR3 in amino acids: CASSFQGVNTEAFF. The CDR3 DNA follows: TGTGCCAGCAGTTTCCAGGGCGTGAACACTGAAGCTTTCTTT.

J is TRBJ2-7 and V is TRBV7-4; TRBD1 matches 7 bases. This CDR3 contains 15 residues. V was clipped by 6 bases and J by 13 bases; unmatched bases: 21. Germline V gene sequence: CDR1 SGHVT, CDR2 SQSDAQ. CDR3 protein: CASSLQTYRGGHGYF. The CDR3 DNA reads TGTGCCAGCAGTTTGCAGACGTACAGAGGGGGCCATGGCTACTTC.

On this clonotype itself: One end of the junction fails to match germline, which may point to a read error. CDR3 region: CASSRSGLPEKPFF. For the CDR3, the DNA is TGTGCCAGCAGTCGATCGGGGCTCCCGGAAAAACCGTTTTTT. The V and J genes are TRBV7-3 and TRBJ1-4, with D possibly TRBD1 on 5 matching bases. This CDR3 contains 14 residues. CDR1 and CDR2 (germline): SGHTA, FQGTGA.

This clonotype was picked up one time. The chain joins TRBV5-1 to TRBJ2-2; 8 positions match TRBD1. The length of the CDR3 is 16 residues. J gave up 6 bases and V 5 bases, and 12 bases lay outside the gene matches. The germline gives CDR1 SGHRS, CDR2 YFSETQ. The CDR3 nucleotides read TGCGCCAGCAGTCCCGGCCGGACAGGGTTAGCCGGGGAGCTGTTTTTT. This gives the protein CASSPGRTGLAGELFF.

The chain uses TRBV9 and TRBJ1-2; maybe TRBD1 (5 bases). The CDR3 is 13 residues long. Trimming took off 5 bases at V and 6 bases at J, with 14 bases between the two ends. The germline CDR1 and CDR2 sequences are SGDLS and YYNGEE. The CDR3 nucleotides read TGTGCCAGCAGGGGGACGACTGGGGATGGCTACACCTTC. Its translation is CASRGTTGDGYTF.

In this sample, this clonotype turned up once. DNA of the CDR3: TGCGCCAGCAGTGCACAGGGACCGGACGAGCAGTACTTC. This translates into CASSAQGPDEQYF. The chain carries TRBV10-1 and TRBJ2-7, with TRBD1 as a possible D gene (6 bases). CDR3 size: 13 residues. The germline V gene has CDR1 WNHNN and CDR2 SYGVQD (reference sequence). V gave up 4 bases and J gave up 5 bases, with 12 bases separating them.

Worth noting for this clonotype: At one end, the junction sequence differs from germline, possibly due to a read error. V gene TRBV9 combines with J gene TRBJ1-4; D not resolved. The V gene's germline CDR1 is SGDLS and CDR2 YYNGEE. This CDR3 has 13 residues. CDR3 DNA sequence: TGTGCCAGCATAAGTGCAACTAATGAAAATCTGTTTTTT. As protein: CASISATNENLFF.

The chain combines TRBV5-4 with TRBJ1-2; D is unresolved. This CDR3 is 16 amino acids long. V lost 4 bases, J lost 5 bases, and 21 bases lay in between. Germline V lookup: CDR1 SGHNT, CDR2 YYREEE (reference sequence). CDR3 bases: TGTGCCAGCAGCCACCCCAGCGAGGGTTTTCGGTATGGCTACACCTTC. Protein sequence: CASSHPSEGFRYGYTF.

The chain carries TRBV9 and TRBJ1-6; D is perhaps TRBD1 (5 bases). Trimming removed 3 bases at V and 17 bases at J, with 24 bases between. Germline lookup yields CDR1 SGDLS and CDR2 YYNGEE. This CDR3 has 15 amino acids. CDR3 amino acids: CASSESGLFYSQFHF. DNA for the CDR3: TGTGCCAGCAGCGAGTCGGGACTATTCTACTCGCAGTTCCACTTT.

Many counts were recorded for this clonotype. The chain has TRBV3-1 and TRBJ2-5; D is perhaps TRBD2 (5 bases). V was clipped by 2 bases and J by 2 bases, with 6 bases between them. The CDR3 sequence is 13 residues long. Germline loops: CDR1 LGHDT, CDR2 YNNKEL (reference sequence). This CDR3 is CASSQRTQETQYF. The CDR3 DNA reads TGTGCCAGCAGCCAAAGGACTCAAGAGACCCAGTACTTC.

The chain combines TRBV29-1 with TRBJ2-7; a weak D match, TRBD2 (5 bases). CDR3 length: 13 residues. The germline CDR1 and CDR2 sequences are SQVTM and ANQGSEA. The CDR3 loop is CSATRGSTDEQYF. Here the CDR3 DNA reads TGCAGTGCTACTAGAGGGAGCACCGACGAGCAGTACTTC.

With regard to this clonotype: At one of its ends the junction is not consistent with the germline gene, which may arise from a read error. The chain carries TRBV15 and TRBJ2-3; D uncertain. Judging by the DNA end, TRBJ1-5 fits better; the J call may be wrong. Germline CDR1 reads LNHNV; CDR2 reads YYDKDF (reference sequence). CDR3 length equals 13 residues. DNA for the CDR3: TGTGCCAGCAGCTTGAACGGGCCGGATACGCAGCATTTT. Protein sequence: CASSLNGPDTQHF.

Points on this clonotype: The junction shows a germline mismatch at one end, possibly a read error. For the CDR3, the DNA is TGCAGCGCTGAAGAAAGGCCTAGTACGCAAGCGCATTTT. Protein: CSAEERPSTQAHF. The chain recombines TRBV29-1 with TRBJ1-5; unclear D gene. This CDR3 comprises 13 residues. Germline V gene lookup returns CDR1 SQVTM and CDR2 ANQGSEA.

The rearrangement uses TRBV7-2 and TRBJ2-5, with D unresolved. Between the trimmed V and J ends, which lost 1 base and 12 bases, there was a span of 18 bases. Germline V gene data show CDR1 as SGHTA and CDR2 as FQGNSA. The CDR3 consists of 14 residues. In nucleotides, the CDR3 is TGTGCCAGCAGCTTAGTCCCGGATCTATACTCCGAGTACTTC. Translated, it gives CASSLVPDLYSEYF.

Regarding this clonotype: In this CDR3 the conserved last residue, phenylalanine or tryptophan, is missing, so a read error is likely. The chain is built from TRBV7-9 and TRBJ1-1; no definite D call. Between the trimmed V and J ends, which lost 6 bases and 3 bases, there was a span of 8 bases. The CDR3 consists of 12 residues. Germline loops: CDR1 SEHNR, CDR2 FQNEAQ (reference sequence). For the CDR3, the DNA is TGTGCCAGCAGACACCATTACACTGAAGCTTTCCTT. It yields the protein CASRHHYTEAFL.

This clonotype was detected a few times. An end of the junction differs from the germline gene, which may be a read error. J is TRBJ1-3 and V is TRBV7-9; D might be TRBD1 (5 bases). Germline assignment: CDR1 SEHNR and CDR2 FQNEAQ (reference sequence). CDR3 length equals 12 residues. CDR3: CASRGRGNTIYF. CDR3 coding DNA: TGTGCCAGCAGGGGGAGGGGAAACACTATATATTTT.

The CDR3 protein is CSARLPGSRNTEAFF. CDR3 in DNA: TGCAGTGCTAGACTTCCAGGTAGCCGTAACACTGAAGCTTTCTTT. This sequence joins TRBV20-1 and TRBJ1-1; D gene uncertain. From germline, CDR1 is DFQATT and CDR2 SNEGSKA (reference sequence). The CDR3 spans 15 residues. V was trimmed by 2 bases and J by 2 bases, leaving 15 bases between them.

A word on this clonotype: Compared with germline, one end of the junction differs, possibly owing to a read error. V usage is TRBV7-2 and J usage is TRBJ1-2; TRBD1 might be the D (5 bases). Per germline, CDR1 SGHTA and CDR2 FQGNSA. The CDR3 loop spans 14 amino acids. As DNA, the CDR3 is TGTGCCAGCAGCTTAAGGGCGACAGCGGATTGCTACTCCTTC. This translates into CASSLRATADCYSF.

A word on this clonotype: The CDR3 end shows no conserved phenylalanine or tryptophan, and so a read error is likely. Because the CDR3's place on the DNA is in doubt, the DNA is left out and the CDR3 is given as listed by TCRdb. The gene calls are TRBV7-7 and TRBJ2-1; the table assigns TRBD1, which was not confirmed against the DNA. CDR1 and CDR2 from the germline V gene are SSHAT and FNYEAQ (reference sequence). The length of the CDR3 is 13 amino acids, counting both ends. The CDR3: CASSVTHDMGQTQ.

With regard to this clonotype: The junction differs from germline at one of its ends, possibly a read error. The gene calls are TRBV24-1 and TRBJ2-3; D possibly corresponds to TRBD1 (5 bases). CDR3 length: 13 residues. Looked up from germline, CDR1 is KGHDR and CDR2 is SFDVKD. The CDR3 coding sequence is TGTGCCACCCGTGATTCAGGGAAAGAGACCCAGTACTTT. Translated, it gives CATRDSGKETQYF.